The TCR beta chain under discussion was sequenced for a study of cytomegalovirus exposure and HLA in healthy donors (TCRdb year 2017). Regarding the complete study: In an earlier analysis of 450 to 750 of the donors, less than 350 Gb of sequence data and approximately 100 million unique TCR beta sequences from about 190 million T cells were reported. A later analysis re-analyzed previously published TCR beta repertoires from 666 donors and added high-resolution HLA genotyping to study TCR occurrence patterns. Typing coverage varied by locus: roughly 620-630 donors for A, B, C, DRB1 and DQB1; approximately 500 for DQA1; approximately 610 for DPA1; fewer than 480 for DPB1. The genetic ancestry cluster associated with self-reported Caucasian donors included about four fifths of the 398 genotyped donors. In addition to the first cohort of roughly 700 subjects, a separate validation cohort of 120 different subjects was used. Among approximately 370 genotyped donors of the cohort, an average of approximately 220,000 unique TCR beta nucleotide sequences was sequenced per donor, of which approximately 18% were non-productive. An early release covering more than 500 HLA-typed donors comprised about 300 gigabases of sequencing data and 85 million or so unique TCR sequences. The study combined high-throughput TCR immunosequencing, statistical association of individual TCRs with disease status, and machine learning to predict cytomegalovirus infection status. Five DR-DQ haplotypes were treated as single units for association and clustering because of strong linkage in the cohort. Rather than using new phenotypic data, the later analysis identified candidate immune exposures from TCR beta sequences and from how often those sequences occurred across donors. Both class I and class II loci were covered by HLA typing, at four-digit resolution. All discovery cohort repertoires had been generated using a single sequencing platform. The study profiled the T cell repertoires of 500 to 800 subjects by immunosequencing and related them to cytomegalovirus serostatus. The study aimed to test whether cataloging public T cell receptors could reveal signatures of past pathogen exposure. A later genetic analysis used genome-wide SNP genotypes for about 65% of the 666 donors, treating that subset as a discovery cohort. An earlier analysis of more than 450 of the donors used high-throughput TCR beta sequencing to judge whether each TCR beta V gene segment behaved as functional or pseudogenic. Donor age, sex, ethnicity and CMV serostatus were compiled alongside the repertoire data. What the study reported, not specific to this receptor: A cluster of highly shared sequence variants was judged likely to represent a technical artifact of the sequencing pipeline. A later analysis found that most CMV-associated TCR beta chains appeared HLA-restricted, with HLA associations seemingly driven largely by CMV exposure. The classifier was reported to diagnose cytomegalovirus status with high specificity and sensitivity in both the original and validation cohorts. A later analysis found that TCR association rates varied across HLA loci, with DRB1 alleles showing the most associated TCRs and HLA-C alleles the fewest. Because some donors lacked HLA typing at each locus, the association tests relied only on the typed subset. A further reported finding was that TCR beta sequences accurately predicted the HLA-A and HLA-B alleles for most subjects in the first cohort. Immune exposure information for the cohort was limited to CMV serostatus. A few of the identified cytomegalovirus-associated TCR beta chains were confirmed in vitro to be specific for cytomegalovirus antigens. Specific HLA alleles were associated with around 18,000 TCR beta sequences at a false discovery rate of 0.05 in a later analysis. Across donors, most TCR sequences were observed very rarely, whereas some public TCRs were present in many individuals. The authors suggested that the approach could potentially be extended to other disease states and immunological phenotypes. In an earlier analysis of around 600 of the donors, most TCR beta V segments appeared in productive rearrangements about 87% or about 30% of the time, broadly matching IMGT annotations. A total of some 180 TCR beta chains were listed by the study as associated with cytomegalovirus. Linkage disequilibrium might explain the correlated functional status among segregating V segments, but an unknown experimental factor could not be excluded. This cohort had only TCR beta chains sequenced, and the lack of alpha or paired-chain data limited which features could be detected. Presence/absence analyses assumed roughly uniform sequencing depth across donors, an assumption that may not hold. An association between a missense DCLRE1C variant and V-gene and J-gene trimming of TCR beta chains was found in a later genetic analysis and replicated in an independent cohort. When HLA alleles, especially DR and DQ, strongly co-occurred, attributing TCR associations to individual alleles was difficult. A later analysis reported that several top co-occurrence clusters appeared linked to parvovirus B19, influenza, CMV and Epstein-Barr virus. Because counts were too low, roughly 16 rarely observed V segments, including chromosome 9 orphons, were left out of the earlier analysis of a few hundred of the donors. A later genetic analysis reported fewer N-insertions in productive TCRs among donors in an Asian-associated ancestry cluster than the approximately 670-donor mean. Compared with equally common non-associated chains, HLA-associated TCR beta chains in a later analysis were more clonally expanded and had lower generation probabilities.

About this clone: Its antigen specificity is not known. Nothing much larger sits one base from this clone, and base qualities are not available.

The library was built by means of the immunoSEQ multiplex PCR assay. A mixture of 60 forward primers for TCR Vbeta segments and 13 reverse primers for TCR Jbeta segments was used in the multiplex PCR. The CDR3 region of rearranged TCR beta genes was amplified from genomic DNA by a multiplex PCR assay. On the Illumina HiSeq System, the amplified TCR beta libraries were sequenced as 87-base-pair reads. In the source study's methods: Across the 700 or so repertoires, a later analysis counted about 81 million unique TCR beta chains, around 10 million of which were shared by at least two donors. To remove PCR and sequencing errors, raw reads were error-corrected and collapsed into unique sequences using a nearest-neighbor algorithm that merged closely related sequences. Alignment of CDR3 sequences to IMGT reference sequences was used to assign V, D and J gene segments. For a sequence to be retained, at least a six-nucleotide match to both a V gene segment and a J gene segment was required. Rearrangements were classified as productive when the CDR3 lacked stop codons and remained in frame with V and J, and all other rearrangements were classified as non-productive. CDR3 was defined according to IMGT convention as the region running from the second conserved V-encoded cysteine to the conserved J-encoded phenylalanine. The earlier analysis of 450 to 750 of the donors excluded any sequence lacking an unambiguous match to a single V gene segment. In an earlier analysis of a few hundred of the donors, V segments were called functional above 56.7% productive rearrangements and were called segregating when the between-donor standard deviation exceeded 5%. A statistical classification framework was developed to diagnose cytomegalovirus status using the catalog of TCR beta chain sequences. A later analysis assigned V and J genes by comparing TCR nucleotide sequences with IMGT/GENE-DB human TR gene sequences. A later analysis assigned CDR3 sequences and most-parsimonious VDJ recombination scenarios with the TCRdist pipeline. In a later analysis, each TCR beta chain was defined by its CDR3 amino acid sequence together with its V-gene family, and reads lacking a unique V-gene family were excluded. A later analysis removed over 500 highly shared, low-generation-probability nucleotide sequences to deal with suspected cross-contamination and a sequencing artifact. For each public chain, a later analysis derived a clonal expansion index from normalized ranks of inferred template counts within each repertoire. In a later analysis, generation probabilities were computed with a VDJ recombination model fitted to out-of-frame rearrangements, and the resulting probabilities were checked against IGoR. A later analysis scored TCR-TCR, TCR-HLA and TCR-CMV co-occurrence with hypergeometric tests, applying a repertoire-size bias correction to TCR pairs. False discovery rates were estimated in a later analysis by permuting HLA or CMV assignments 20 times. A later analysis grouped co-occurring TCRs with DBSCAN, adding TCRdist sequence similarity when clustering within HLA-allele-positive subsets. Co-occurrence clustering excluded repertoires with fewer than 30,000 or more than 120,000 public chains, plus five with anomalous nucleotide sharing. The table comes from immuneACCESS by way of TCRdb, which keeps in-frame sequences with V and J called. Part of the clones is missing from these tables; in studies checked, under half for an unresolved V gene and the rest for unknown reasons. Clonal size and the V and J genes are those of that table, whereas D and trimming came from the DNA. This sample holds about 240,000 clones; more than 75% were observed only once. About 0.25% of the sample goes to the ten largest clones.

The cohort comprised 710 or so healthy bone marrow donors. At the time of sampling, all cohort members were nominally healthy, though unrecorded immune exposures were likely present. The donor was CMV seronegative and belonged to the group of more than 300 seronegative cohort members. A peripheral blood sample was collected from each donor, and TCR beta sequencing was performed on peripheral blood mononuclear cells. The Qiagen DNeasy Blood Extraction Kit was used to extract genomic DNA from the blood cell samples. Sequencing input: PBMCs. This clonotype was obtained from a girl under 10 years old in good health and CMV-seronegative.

The nucleotides read TGTGCCAGCAGCTCACAGGGACCTAGCTACGAGCAGTACTTC. Its amino acids are CASSSQGPSYEQYF. Recombination linked TRBV7-9 to TRBJ2-7; a tentative D call is TRBD1 (6 bases match). The V and J ends are trimmed by 4 bases and 3 bases, leaving 13 bases between them. The germline V gene (reference sequence) sets CDR1 to SEHNR and CDR2 to FQNEAQ. The CDR3, cysteine through phenylalanine, is 14 amino acids long. The entry retains the CDR3 DNA only, 42 bases that are in frame from base 1.